This T cell receptor (beta chain) was obtained from a study of blood T cell repertoires in COVID-19. Across the study: Collection of acute and convalescent COVID-19 samples took place in the United States, Italy and Spain. The analysed material was cDNA or gDNA that came from T cells, B-cell-depleted T cells, or PBMCs.

This CDR3 has 13 residues. The V gene's germline CDR1 is WNHNN and CDR2 SYGVQD (reference sequence). V was trimmed by 0 bases and J by 7 bases, leaving 9 bases between them. Study processing details: The authors estimated nucleated cell counts from reference gene primer amplification. Profiling relied on immunoSEQ multiplex PCR, and the TCRdb table lists in-frame clones only, not all of them. V and J calls plus clone size are reproduced from that table; the DNA served to infer D and trimming. The sample includes tens of thousands of clones, approximately 88% of them seen just once. Sequencing used peripheral blood. The sequence was collected from a man aged 80 or over with active or convalescent COVID-19. The chain combines TRBV10-1 with TRBJ2-5; perhaps TRBD1 as D (5 bases). Written as DNA, the CDR3 is TGCGCCAGCAGTGAGTCCCCAGGGCTGACCCAGTACTTC. As protein: CASSESPGLTQYF.